A single sample is the source of the 30 T cell receptor beta chains below, sequenced in a study of glioma-infiltrating T cells. Amplification of TCR alpha and beta CDR3 regions from RNA used iRepertoire nested multiplex PCR. TCRdb ran MiXCR on the multiplex PCR reads and lists one entry per CDR3 protein. The data contain under 200,000 distinct CDR3 sequences, about 40% of them singletons. The sequenced sample was glioma tissue, nonneoplastic brain tissue, or PBMCs (not recorded which). These TCRs come from a human donor with low-grade glioma or glioblastoma, undergoing nonglioma brain surgery, or in good health (not recorded which).

This clonotype was picked up a small number of times. The chain joins TRBV7-8 to TRBJ2-3, with 13 nucleotides matching TRBD2. Germline CDR1 reads SGHVS; CDR2 reads FQNEAQ. After removal of 5 bases from V and 0 bases from J, the junction contained 5 bases not matched to a gene. This CDR3 region has 17 residues. The CDR3 here is CASSPRTSGSSTDTQYF. The CDR3 DNA sequence: TGTGCCAGCAGCCCCCGGACTAGCGGGAGCAGCACAGATACGCAGTATTTT. The variable domain in full, completed from reference TRBV7-8 and TRBJ2-3, reads GAGVSQSPRYKVAKRGQDVALRCDPISGHVSLFWYQQALGQGPEFLTYFQNEAQLDKSGLPSDRFFAERPEGSVSTLKIQRTQQEDSAVYLCASSPRTSGSSTDTQYFGPGTRLTVL.

This clonotype was recorded a few times. A much bigger clone sits one base away, suggesting this may be a read error. This chain joins TRBV14 and TRBJ2-3; 8 nucleotides agree with TRBD2. This CDR3 region has 14 residues. Germline values: CDR1 SGHDN, CDR2 FVKESK. CDR3 in DNA: TGTACCAGCCAAGCGGGAGTGATCACAGATACGCAGTATTTT. Encoded protein: CTSQAGVITDTQYF.

Worth noting for this clonotype: Just one base apart from a much larger clone, this may be a read error. The rearrangement uses TRBV20-1 and TRBJ2-3; TRBD2 agrees at 7 bases. The CDR3 is 15 residues long. Trimming at V came to 4 bases and at J to 5 bases, leaving 12 bases not matched to a gene. Germline CDR1 DFQATT, CDR2 SNEGSKA (reference sequence). The CDR3 protein is CSATISSGGGDTQYF. DNA for the CDR3: TGCAGTGCTACGATCTCTAGCGGTGGCGGAGATACGCAGTATTTT.

At least ten counts were recorded for this clonotype. J is TRBJ1-1 and V is TRBV25-1; 7 positions match TRBD1. CDR1 is MGHDK, CDR2 SYGVNS, per germline. CDR3 length: 14 amino acids. J lost 5 bases, V lost 6 bases, and 9 bases had no gene match. CDR3 amino acids: CASSARQGQTEAFF. CDR3 bases: TGTGCCAGCAGCGCCCGACAGGGTCAGACTGAAGCTTTCTTT.

Points on this clonotype: A much larger clone is a single base away; this may be a read error. CDR3 bases: TGCAGTGCTAGAGATCAAGGGGGGGGAGACTTATACGAGCAGTACTTC. Amino acids: CSARDQGGGDLYEQYF. The J gene is TRBJ2-7, the V gene TRBV20-1, with a possible D match to TRBD2 (7 bases). Deletions cut 0 bases from V and 4 bases from J, with 19 bases between. Germline V gene lookup returns CDR1 DFQATT and CDR2 SNEGSKA (reference sequence). The CDR3 runs 16 residues.

As for this clonotype: A much larger clone differs by one base, so this may be a read error. This chain connects TRBV28 to TRBJ2-1; no firm D call. CDR1 MDHEN and CDR2 SYDVKM come from the germline V gene. The germline V and J ends were trimmed by 2 bases and 5 bases, with 16 bases remaining between them. There are 16 residues in the CDR3. CDR3 DNA: TGTGCCAGCAGTTTACCCCATGCCCGAGTTAACAATGAGCAGTTCTTC. It codes for CASSLPHARVNNEQFF.

As for this clonotype: A much larger clone lies a single base off, so this may be a read error. The V call is TRBV27, the J call TRBJ2-7; D is perhaps TRBD1 (5 bases). Germline V gene data show CDR1 as MNHEY and CDR2 as SMNVEV (reference sequence). The CDR3 runs 15 residues. V was cut by 6 bases and J by 6 bases, with 21 bases left in between. The CDR3 nucleotides read TGTGCCAGCAGCCTCAGCCGGACATGGGAAGGCGAGCAGTACTTC. This translates into CASSLSRTWEGEQYF.

The genes are TRBV19 and TRBJ1-1; D is undetermined. The CDR3 extends over 14 amino acids. The germline gives CDR1 LNHDA, CDR2 SQIVND (reference sequence). Trimming stripped 2 bases from V and 1 base from J, with 8 bases between. For the CDR3, the DNA is TGTGCCAGTAGTATAAGGGCGACGAACACTGAAGCTTTCTTT. It encodes CASSIRATNTEAFF.

Turning to this clonotype: With a much larger clone just one base away, this may be a read error. The CDR3 DNA reads as TGTGCCAGCAGTCCCCAGGCGGGAGGGAAAGGATATACGCAGTATTTT. Translating gives CASSPQAGGKGYTQYF. V and J are TRBV27 and TRBJ2-3, with 9 bases identical to TRBD2. V lost 5 bases, J lost 7 bases, and 13 bases stayed unmatched. This CDR3 has 16 amino acids. The germline V gene encodes CDR1 MNHEY and CDR2 SMNVEV (reference sequence).

CDR3 loop: CASSLVSGIYEQYF. CDR3 coding DNA: TGTGCCAGCAGTTTGGTTAGCGGGATCTACGAGCAGTACTTC. The chain carries TRBV6-2 or TRBV6-3 and TRBJ2-7; TRBD2 agrees at 8 bases. CDR3 length equals 14 residues. Unmatched junction bases numbered 5, after V lost 4 bases and J lost 3 bases. Germline V gives CDR1 MNHEY, CDR2 SVGEGT.

In this sample, this clonotype turned up once. A single base separates this from a much larger clone, so it may be a read error. The J gene is TRBJ2-7, the V gene TRBV25-1, with D hard to call. Germline V gene sequence: CDR1 MGHDK, CDR2 SYGVNS. The CDR3 consists of 15 residues. Trimming took off 2 bases at V and 7 bases at J, with 18 bases between the two ends. The CDR3 reads CASSEGPSSYNEQYF. The CDR3 nucleotides read TGTGCCAGCAGTGAAGGGCCGAGCTCCTACAATGAGCAGTACTTC.

V gene TRBV18 combines with J gene TRBJ2-1; D is unclear. Trimming stripped 5 bases from V and 10 bases from J, with 12 bases between. The CDR3 extends over 12 amino acids. Germline V gene sequence: CDR1 KGHSH, CDR2 LQKENI. Here the CDR3 reads CASSLLSYEQFF. The CDR3 nucleotides are TGTGCCAGCTCATTGCTATCCTACGAGCAGTTCTTC.

This clonotype came up a few times. The genes are TRBV5-1 and TRBJ2-1; D possibly matches TRBD1 or TRBD2 (5 bases each). Germline lookup yields CDR1 SGHRS and CDR2 YFSETQ. Trimming removed 6 bases at V and 0 bases at J, with 13 bases between. The CDR3 is 15 amino acids. Written as DNA, the CDR3 is TGCGCCAGCAACCCCGGGGCGAGCTCCTACAATGAGCAGTTCTTC. This codes for CASNPGASSYNEQFF.

Many counts were recorded for this clonotype. The J gene is TRBJ1-1, the V gene TRBV20-1; no firm D call. The CDR3 is 11 amino acids. V was cut by 7 bases and J by 0 bases, with 6 bases left in between. Germline CDR1 is DFQATT and CDR2 is SNEGSKA (reference sequence). The DNA of the CDR3 is TGCAGTGTAAAGGTGAACACTGAAGCTTTCTTT. Protein: CSVKVNTEAFF.

Of note for this clonotype: The junction and the germline gene differ at one end; a read error may be behind it. J is TRBJ1-2 and V is TRBV12-3 or TRBV12-4; possibly TRBD1 for D (5 bases). The CDR3 runs to 12 residues. CDR3: CARSLRGDGYTF. In DNA, the CDR3 is TGTGCCAGGAGTTTACGAGGGGATGGCTACACATTC.

The chain uses TRBV7-8 and TRBJ2-7; no firm D call. There are 13 residues in the CDR3. In germline, CDR1 is SGHVS, CDR2 FQNEAQ. The V gene lost 6 bases and the J gene lost 3 bases, with 12 bases spanning the gap. The CDR3 spells CASRQGRYYEQYF. CDR3 nucleotide sequence: TGTGCCAGCAGACAAGGACGGTACTACGAGCAGTACTTC.

This clonotype was observed at least ten times. CDR3 amino acids: CASSLGANYGYTF. For the CDR3, the DNA is TGTGCCAGCAGTTTAGGGGCCAACTATGGCTACACCTTC. The gene calls are TRBV12-3 or TRBV12-4 and TRBJ1-2; D is uncertain. Deletions cut 1 base from V and 2 bases from J, with 5 bases between. The CDR3 is made up of 13 amino acids.

Only a few counts were recorded for this clonotype. This chain uses TRBV19 with TRBJ1-5; D uncertain. The V end lost 7 bases, the J end lost 3 bases, and 13 bases lay between the germline ends. The CDR3 extends over 14 amino acids. Germline loops: CDR1 LNHDA, CDR2 SQIVND (reference sequence). The CDR3 DNA follows: TGTGCCAGTAATCTTAGGGAGCCCAATCAGCCCCAGCATTTT. Protein: CASNLREPNQPQHF.

The chain is built from TRBV28 and TRBJ2-1; the match to TRBD2 covers 11 bases. The germline V gene encodes CDR1 MDHEN and CDR2 SYDVKM. Unmatched junction bases numbered 3, after V lost 5 bases and J lost 6 bases. The CDR3 contains 14 residues. This CDR3 reads CASSQLAGVNEQFF. In DNA, the CDR3 is TGTGCCAGCAGTCAACTAGCGGGAGTCAATGAGCAGTTCTTC.

This clonotype was picked up many times. The chain recombines TRBV7-2 with TRBJ1-5; no reliable D call. In germline, CDR1 is SGHTA, CDR2 FQGNSA. Trimming cost V 2 bases and J 1 base, with 9 bases left between them. The CDR3 spans 15 residues. CDR3 bases: TGTGCCAGCAGCTTATGGTCCTCCAGCAATCAGCCCCAGCATTTT. It encodes CASSLWSSSNQPQHF.

Remarks on this clonotype: The junction departs from germline at one end; a sequencing error may be responsible. The rearrangement joins TRBV7-6 to TRBJ2-1, with D hard to call. This CDR3 comprises 12 residues. Germline-derived CDR1 and CDR2 are SGHVS and FNYEAQ. The CDR3 here is CAISLEGNEQFF. CDR3 DNA: TGTGCCATCAGCTTAGAAGGAAATGAGCAGTTCTTC.

This clonotype has a count of ten or more. CDR3 sequence (DNA): TGTGCCAGCAGCAGGAACTACGAGCAGTACTTC. It encodes CASSRNYEQYF. The rearrangement joins TRBV6-1 to TRBJ2-7; D is uncertain. In germline, CDR1 is MNHNS, CDR2 SASEGT. The CDR3 loop spans 11 amino acids. Between the trimmed V and J ends, which lost 6 bases and 3 bases, there was a span of 6 bases.

This clonotype was found many times. CDR3 protein: CASSLQWTRRGPSTDTQYF. CDR3 DNA: TGTGCCAGCAGTTTACAATGGACCAGGCGGGGACCGAGCACAGATACGCAGTATTTT. The rearrangement links TRBV28 to TRBJ2-3; a weak D match, TRBD2 (6 bases). Germline CDR1 is MDHEN and CDR2 is SYDVKM. Deletions cut 2 bases from V and 0 bases from J, with 21 bases between. The CDR3 contains 19 residues.

A remark on this clonotype: The germline gene is not matched at one end of the junction; a read error may be the cause. This chain uses TRBV6-1 with TRBJ1-6, with a tentative D call TRBD1 (5 bases). CDR1 MNHNS and CDR2 SASEGT come from the germline V gene. The CDR3 totals 14 residues. The CDR3: CGSARQKHNSPLHF. The CDR3 nucleotides read TGTGGCAGCGCAAGACAGAAGCATAATTCACCCCTCCACTTT.

A word on this clonotype: A read error is likely, as this CDR3 ends without the conserved phenylalanine or tryptophan. The chain couples TRBV12-3 or TRBV12-4 to TRBJ2-7; D may correspond to TRBD1 or TRBD2 (5 bases each). The CDR3 length is 15 residues. V lost 6 bases to trimming and J lost 0 bases, with 15 bases between them. CDR3 loop: CASRSGTLTSYEQYL. CDR3 bases: TGTGCCAGCAGATCCGGGACCCTCACCTCCTACGAGCAGTACCTC.

This clonotype has only a few counts. V is TRBV7-2 and J is TRBJ2-7; TRBD1 matches 7 bases. V lost 2 bases, J lost 7 bases, and 5 bases stayed unmatched. Looked up from germline, CDR1 is SGHTA and CDR2 is FQGNSA. The CDR3 is 13 residues long. The CDR3 spells CASSLSFRGEQYF. As DNA, the CDR3 is TGTGCCAGCAGCTTAAGCTTCAGGGGGGAGCAGTACTTC.

The chain uses TRBV19 and TRBJ2-7; D is possibly TRBD2 (5 bases). The CDR3 extends over 15 amino acids. V lost 3 bases to trimming and J lost 4 bases, with 16 bases between them. CDR1 and CDR2 from the germline V gene are LNHDA and SQIVND (reference sequence). In nucleotides, the CDR3 is TGTGCCAGTAGTATCCGGACTGGTGGGTCATACGAGCAGTACTTC. Protein: CASSIRTGGSYEQYF.

The table lists this clonotype with a few counts. V gene TRBV7-2 combines with J gene TRBJ2-7; D is ambiguous. Germline V gene sequence: CDR1 SGHTA, CDR2 FQGNSA. V was trimmed by 3 bases and J by 3 bases, leaving 6 bases between them. The CDR3 loop spans 12 amino acids. The CDR3 here is CASSLDDYEQYF. In nucleotides, the CDR3 is TGTGCCAGCAGCTTGGATGACTACGAGCAGTACTTC.

The rearrangement joins TRBV2 to TRBJ2-1; 7 bases fit TRBD2. The CDR3 runs to 16 residues. The V gene's germline CDR1 is SNHLY and CDR2 FYNNEI. V shed 5 bases, J shed 2 bases, and the junction held 9 bases outside the gene matches. The CDR3 loop is CASSPRLAGAYNEQFF. The CDR3 DNA reads as TGTGCCAGCAGTCCCCGACTAGCCGGAGCCTACAATGAGCAGTTCTTC.

This clonotype occurred many times. The rearrangement uses TRBV20-1 and TRBJ1-1; 9 bases map to TRBD1. The V and J ends lost 6 bases and 4 bases, in that order; junction bases with no gene match: 9. Germline V gene data show CDR1 as DFQATT and CDR2 as SNEGSKA (reference sequence). CDR3 length: 14 residues. The CDR3 region has the DNA TGCAGTGCCTTAATAACAGGGGGCGGCACTGAAGCTTTCTTT. It specifies CSALITGGGTEAFF.